The present T cell receptor (beta chain) was sequenced within a study of T cells after yellow fever vaccination. About the research overall: Fractions of limited cellularity were prepared by means of SMART-Seq v4 Ultra Low Input.

Study conclusions and caveats: In FACS-sorted repertoires, abundant clonotypes from the bulk population could appear as contaminants. At about 97% for CD4 and approximately 89% for CD8, most primary-vaccination clones showed up again after the booster.

This CDR3 contains 17 residues. Trimming shortened V by 0 bases and J by 7 bases, and 16 bases separated the two germline ends. Per the germline V gene, CDR1 is MGHRA and CDR2 is YSYEKL. With regard to this clonotype: Its cognate antigen is unknown.

The study made its TCR cDNA through 5'RACE template switching. That step introduced a universal primer site along with UMIs. TCRdb ran MiXCR on the 5' RACE reads and lists one entry per CDR3 protein. Of about 330,000 distinct CDR3 sequences listed, about 4% were seen once; the top ten hold about 22%. The gene calls are TRBV4-1 and TRBJ1-6; TRBD1 might be the D (5 bases). The sequencing used PBMCs, collected 5 days after the yellow fever booster vaccination. This TCR was sampled from a man younger than 30 who received the YFV17D yellow fever vaccine. The CDR3 nucleotides are TGCGCCAGCAGCCAAGATCGGGCTCCCGGGACGAATTCACCCCTCCACTTT. Its translation: CASSQDRAPGTNSPLHF.